The 22 T cell receptor beta chains listed next were all sequenced from one sample in a study of blood T cell repertoires in COVID-19. Repertoires were generated with immunoSEQ multiplex PCR, while TCRdb's copy carries only in-frame clones and drops some. The top ten hold 4% to 4.5% of the sample, which has under 500,000 clones, around nine tenths seen once. Sequenced sample: peripheral blood. The receptors were gathered from a young woman with acute or convalescent COVID-19.

The chain has TRBV9 and TRBJ2-3, with D tentatively TRBD2 (6 bases). The germline gives CDR1 SGDLS, CDR2 YYNGEE. Trimming stripped 2 bases from V and 4 bases from J, with 8 bases between. The CDR3 contains 13 residues. In nucleotides, the CDR3 is TGTGCCAGCAGCGTCGGGGGAGCAGATACGCAGTATTTT. Protein sequence: CASSVGGADTQYF. The full variable domain, its missing parts supplied by reference TRBV9 and TRBJ2-3, is DSGVTQTPKHLITATGQRVTLRCSPRSGDLSVYWYQQSLDQGLQFLIQYYNGEERAKGNILERFSAQQFPDLHSELNLSSLELGDSALYFCASSVGGADTQYFGPGTRLTVL.

The chain joins TRBV7-9 to TRBJ1-2; possible D gene TRBD1, 5 bases. This CDR3 spans 14 amino acids. V was shortened by 3 bases and J by 0 bases, with 8 bases between the two germline ends. CDR1 is SEHNR and CDR2 is FQNEAQ in the germline V gene (reference sequence). The CDR3 here is CASSLQGPNYGYTF. The CDR3 coding sequence is TGTGCCAGCAGCTTGCAGGGCCCTAACTATGGCTACACCTTC.

This sequence joins TRBV3-1 (or the pseudogene TRBV3-2) and TRBJ2-2; D gene uncertain. Between the trimmed V and J ends, which lost 4 bases and 7 bases, there was a span of 7 bases. Germline CDR1 is LGHDT and CDR2 is YNNKEL (reference sequence). The CDR3 is 12 amino acids. The CDR3 DNA sequence: TGTGCCAGCAGCCCAGAGTACGGGGAGCTGTTTTTT. This translates into CASSPEYGELFF.

This rearrangement joins TRBV6-5 to TRBJ1-3, with 7 bases identical to TRBD1. This CDR3 comprises 14 residues. Per germline, CDR1 MNHEY and CDR2 SVGAGI. V lost 6 bases, J lost 4 bases, and 6 bases stayed unmatched. CDR3 in DNA: TGTGCCAGCAGCCCAACAGGGGACGGAAACACCATATATTTT. Protein product: CASSPTGDGNTIYF.

This clone was counted a few times. This chain links TRBV27 with TRBJ1-2; TRBD1 matches at 11 bases. The CDR3 is made up of 14 amino acids. Germline V gene data show CDR1 as MNHEY and CDR2 as SMNVEV (reference sequence). V lost 6 bases and J lost 10; bases outside the gene matches: 10. For the CDR3, the DNA is TGTGCCAGCAGATTTCCCGGGACAGGGGGACCCTACACCTTC. Amino acid sequence: CASRFPGTGGPYTF.

V usage is TRBV5-6 and J usage is TRBJ1-4; perhaps TRBD1 as D (6 bases). Germline loops: CDR1 SGHDT, CDR2 YYEEEE. V lost 3 bases and J 7 bases, leaving 16 bases between the germline ends. CDR3 size: 15 residues. The CDR3 sequence is CASSWSGGAGEKLFF. In nucleotides, the CDR3 is TGTGCCAGCAGCTGGTCTGGGGGCGCAGGTGAAAAACTGTTTTTT. The variable domain in full, completed from reference TRBV5-6 and TRBJ1-4, reads DAGVTQSPTHLIKTRGQQVTLRCSPKSGHDTVSWYQQALGQGPQFIFQYYEEEERQRGNFPDRFSGHQFPNYSSELNVNALLLGDSALYLCASSWSGGAGEKLFFGSGTQLSVL.

The chain employs TRBV5-1 and TRBJ1-3; D not certain. Germline V gene lookup returns CDR1 SGHRS and CDR2 YFSETQ. The CDR3 covers 19 residues. Trimming took 4 bases from V and 0 from J, leaving 23 bases between them. CDR3 sequence: CASSEKPFARTPSGNTIYF. The CDR3 DNA follows: TGCGCCAGCAGCGAAAAACCATTCGCGAGGACTCCCTCTGGAAACACCATATATTTT.

This clone was found once. The V gene is TRBV4-2, the J gene TRBJ2-1; 14 positions agree with TRBD2. The CDR3 has 16 amino acids. Per germline, CDR1 LGHNA and CDR2 YNFKEQ. V lost 3 bases, J lost 9 bases, and 7 bases stayed unmatched. CDR3 nucleotides: TGTGCCAGCAGCCAGCGACTAGCGGGGGGGCAGGGTGAGCAGTTCTTC. This codes for CASSQRLAGGQGEQFF.

CDR3 coding DNA: TGTGCCAGCAGCTTACTTGACAGGGGGCGTCCCTACGAGCAGTACTTC. Amino acid sequence: CASSLLDRGRPYEQYF. V gene TRBV5-4 combines with J gene TRBJ2-7; 10 bases agree with TRBD1. This CDR3 region has 16 residues. CDR1 is SGHNT and CDR2 is YYREEE in the germline V gene (reference sequence). V was clipped by 2 bases and J by 2 bases; unmatched bases: 7. The complete variable domain, with remaining parts taken from reference TRBV5-4 and TRBJ2-7, reads ETGVTQSPTHLIKTRGQQVTLRCSSQSGHNTVSWYQQALGQGPQFIFQYYREEENGRGNFPPRFSGLQFPNYSSELNVNALELDDSALYLCASSLLDRGRPYEQYFGPGTRLTVT.

V usage is TRBV7-3 and J usage is TRBJ2-3; 8 bases fit TRBD2. CDR3 length: 14 residues. J was trimmed by 1 base and V by 5 bases; bases with no gene match: 2. CDR1 is SGHTA and CDR2 is FQGTGA in the germline V gene. This CDR3 is CASSLSGGTDTQYF. The DNA of the CDR3 is TGTGCCAGCAGCCTTAGCGGGGGCACAGATACGCAGTATTTT.

The rearrangement uses TRBV15 and TRBJ2-5, with D tentatively TRBD1 (6 bases). The CDR3 is 13 amino acids. The ends were cut back, 4 bases at V and 1 base at J, with 7 bases in the middle. Germline-derived CDR1 and CDR2 are LNHNV and YYDKDF (reference sequence). CDR3 amino acids: CATSNRAQETQYF. CDR3 nucleotide sequence: TGTGCCACCAGCAACAGGGCCCAAGAGACCCAGTACTTC.

This clone occurred once. The CDR3 region is CASSLELAGITDTQYF. CDR3 sequence (DNA): TGTGCCAGCAGTTTAGAGCTAGCGGGGATCACAGATACGCAGTATTTT. The rearrangement joins TRBV28 to TRBJ2-3, with TRBD2 matching 9 bases. The CDR3 has 16 amino acids. Trimming took 2 bases from V and 2 from J; bases not matched to a gene: 5. Germline CDR1 and CDR2: MDHEN and SYDVKM.

The chain couples TRBV29-1 to TRBJ2-5; 8 bases line up with TRBD1. Germline CDR1 SQVTM, CDR2 ANQGSEA. The CDR3 spans 12 residues. After removal of 6 bases from V and 5 bases from J, the junction contained 5 bases not matched to a gene. The CDR3 here is CSVDRDTETQYF. CDR3 coding DNA: TGCAGCGTGGACAGGGATACCGAGACCCAGTACTTC.

This rearrangement joins TRBV5-1 to TRBJ2-3; D uncertain. Deletions cut 6 bases from V and 4 bases from J, with 12 bases between. The CDR3 extends over 13 amino acids. Germline CDR1 and CDR2: SGHRS and YFSETQ. CDR3 nucleotide sequence: TGCGCCAGCACCGTCCTAGGTCCAGATACGCAGTATTTT. Its translation: CASTVLGPDTQYF.

The DNA for the CDR3 is TGCGCCAGCAGCGAACACCGACAGGGGCAGTTCTTC. Translating gives CASSEHRQGQFF. The chain joins TRBV10-1 to TRBJ2-1; TRBD1 agrees at 7 bases. The CDR3 is 12 residues long. The trim removed 6 bases at V and 12 bases at J, leaving 8 bases unmatched. Germline V gene sequence: CDR1 WNHNN, CDR2 SYGVQD (reference sequence).

Comment on this clone: Different DNA sequences within this sample yield the same CDR3. The J gene is TRBJ2-1, the V gene TRBV5-1, with a tentative D call TRBD2 (7 bases). The CDR3 consists of 12 residues. Looked up from germline, CDR1 is SGHRS and CDR2 is YFSETQ. V gave up 2 bases and J gave up 10 bases, with 10 bases separating them. This CDR3 is CASSFGGGEQFF. The CDR3 DNA reads TGCGCCAGCAGCTTTGGGGGGGGCGAGCAGTTCTTC.

The chain recombines TRBV25-1 with TRBJ2-7; weak D call: TRBD2 (7 bases). V shed 4 bases and J shed 6 bases, with 16 bases lying between them. CDR1 MGHDK and CDR2 SYGVNS come from the germline V gene. The CDR3 totals 14 residues. The CDR3 protein is CASSVQGLLSEQYF. CDR3 coding DNA: TGTGCCAGCAGTGTACAGGGACTACTCTCCGAGCAGTACTTC.

The chain carries TRBV6-5 and TRBJ2-3, with TRBD2 identical over 10 bases. Trimming cost V 4 bases and J 4 bases; bases outside gene matches: 5. This CDR3 has 15 amino acids. CDR1 and CDR2 (germline): MNHEY, SVGAGI. CDR3 sequence: CASSFTSGNPDTQYF. The CDR3 DNA reads TGTGCCAGCAGTTTTACTAGCGGGAACCCAGATACGCAGTATTTT.

This sequence joins TRBV7-9 and TRBJ2-2; no definite D call. Germline V gene sequence: CDR1 SEHNR, CDR2 FQNEAQ (reference sequence). The CDR3 is 12 amino acids. V lost 8 bases and J lost 10, with 14 bases in between. This CDR3 is CASLTYAAELFF. The CDR3 DNA follows: TGTGCCAGCCTTACCTACGCGGCGGAGCTGTTTTTT. Drawing the rest from reference TRBV7-9 and TRBJ2-2, the complete variable domain is DTGVSQNPRHKITKRGQNVTFRCDPISEHNRLYWYRQTLGQGPEFLTYFQNEAQLEKSRLLSDRFSAERPKGSFSTLEIQRTEQGDSAMYLCASLTYAAELFFGEGSRLTVL.

This clone has a single count. The gene calls are TRBV5-1 and TRBJ2-1, with TRBD2 as a possible D gene (5 bases). The CDR3 is made up of 16 amino acids. V gave up 4 bases and J gave up 3 bases, with 17 bases separating them. The germline CDR1 and CDR2 sequences are SGHRS and YFSETQ. CDR3 amino acids: CASSPSPGLVYNEQFF. In DNA, the CDR3 is TGCGCCAGCAGCCCTTCACCGGGGTTGGTCTACAATGAGCAGTTCTTC.

V gene TRBV7-2 combines with J gene TRBJ2-2; 8 bases map to TRBD2. The V and J ends lost 10 bases and 1 base, in that order; junction bases with no gene match: 8. This CDR3 is 15 amino acids long. CDR1 is SGHTA and CDR2 is FQGNSA in the germline V gene. CDR3 residues: CATDRLAQNTGELFF. The CDR3 region has the DNA TGTGCCACCGACCGACTAGCGCAGAACACCGGGGAGCTGTTTTTT.

This chain connects TRBV6-5 to TRBJ1-1; 9 nucleotides line up with TRBD1. The germline V gene has CDR1 MNHEY and CDR2 SVGAGI. The CDR3 has 14 residues. Germline trimming cut 3 bases from V and 5 bases from J; bases unmatched to any gene: 4. CDR3 region: CASSYGTGRTEAFF. CDR3 DNA: TGTGCCAGCAGTTATGGGACAGGGAGGACTGAAGCTTTCTTT.